Detailed here is one T cell receptor beta chain. With 4 bases clipped from V and 7 bases from J, the junction kept 7 bases outside the gene matches. The CDR3 has 15 amino acids. CDR1 is SGDLS and CDR2 is YYNGEE in the germline V gene. The data originate from a study of blood T cell repertoires in COVID-19. About the study: The United States, Italy and Spain were the sources of the acute and convalescent COVID-19 samples. Sample material is recorded as cDNA or gDNA derived from T cells, B-cell-depleted T cells, or PBMCs.

In the original processing: Amplification with reference gene primers provided the estimates of nucleated cell counts. Clones were sequenced by immunoSEQ multiplex PCR, and TCRdb holds only the in-frame ones, with some missing. V and J calls and clone size are copied from that table; D and trimming were computed from the DNA. The data show about 150,000 clones, 80% to 90% seen once. The sequence was collected from an elderly man with acute or convalescent COVID-19. The sample taken for sequencing was peripheral blood. J is TRBJ2-3 and V is TRBV9; 12 bases are a match to TRBD2. CDR3 sequence reads: CASSQTSGGLYTQYF. The CDR3 DNA follows: TGTGCCAGCAGCCAGACTAGCGGGGGATTGTATACGCAGTATTTT. The full variable domain, with the rest looked up from reference TRBV9 and TRBJ2-3, is DSGVTQTPKHLITATGQRVTLRCSPRSGDLSVYWYQQSLDQGLQFLIQYYNGEERAKGNILERFSAQQFPDLHSELNLSSLELGDSALYFCASSQTSGGLYTQYFGPGTRLTVL.